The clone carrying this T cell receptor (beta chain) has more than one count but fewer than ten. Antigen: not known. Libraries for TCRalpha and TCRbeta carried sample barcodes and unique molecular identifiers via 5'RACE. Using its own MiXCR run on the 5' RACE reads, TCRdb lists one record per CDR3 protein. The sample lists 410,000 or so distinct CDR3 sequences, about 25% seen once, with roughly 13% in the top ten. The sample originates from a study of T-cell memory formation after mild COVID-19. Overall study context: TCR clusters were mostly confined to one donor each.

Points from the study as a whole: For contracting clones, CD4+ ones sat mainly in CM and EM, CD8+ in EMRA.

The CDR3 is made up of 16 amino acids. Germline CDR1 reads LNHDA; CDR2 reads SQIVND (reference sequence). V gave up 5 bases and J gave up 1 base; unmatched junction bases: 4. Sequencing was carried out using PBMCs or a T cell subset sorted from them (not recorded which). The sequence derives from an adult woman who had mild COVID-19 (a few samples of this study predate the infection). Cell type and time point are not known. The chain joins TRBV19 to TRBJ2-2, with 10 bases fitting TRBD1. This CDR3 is CASSPRDRGNTGELFF. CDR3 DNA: TGTGCCAGTAGTCCCCGGGACAGGGGGAACACCGGGGAGCTGTTTTTT.